Following are 21 T cell receptor beta chains from one sample sequenced in a study of neurological immune-mediated disorders (dated by TCRdb to about 2019). Reading the label with the study, this specimen's time point is: longitudinal time-point 3. Library preparation was by 5' RACE. This sample was sequenced with an Illumina HiSeq 2500. TCRdb reran the public reads through fastp at Q25 and MiXCR, keeping productive beta chains. Every CDR3 protein is listed once, alongside the most common genes and DNA of its rows. For this sample the table gives roughly 45,000 distinct CDR3 sequences, of which around an eighth were detected only once. Together, the top ten hold about 10% of the sample. The material sequenced was PBMCs. The receptors shown here come from a young man in good health.

By proportion, this clonotype is medium-sized. The gene calls are TRBV7-9 and TRBJ1-2; D not resolved. V dropped 1 base and J dropped 4 bases, with 13 bases sitting between them. The CDR3 loop spans 15 amino acids. Germline values: CDR1 SEHNR, CDR2 FQNEAQ (reference sequence). CDR3 nucleotides: TGTGCCAGCAGCTTAGTCGCCAGGAATCCCTATGGCTACACCTTC. Its protein is CASSLVARNPYGYTF.

The V and J genes are TRBV27 and TRBJ2-5; 12 positions agree with TRBD1. With V trimmed by 5 bases and J by 5 bases, 3 bases remained unmatched. Germline values: CDR1 MNHEY, CDR2 SMNVEV (reference sequence). This CDR3 comprises 14 residues. The DNA for the CDR3 is TGTGCCAGCAGTCCCGGGACAGGGGGCGAGACCCAGTACTTC. It specifies CASSPGTGGETQYF.

This clonotype has at least ten counts. The chain joins TRBV20-1 to TRBJ2-1, with TRBD2 identical over 9 bases. Trimming removed 3 bases from V and 9 bases from J; junction bases left unmatched: 9. The CDR3 loop spans 14 amino acids. Germline CDR1 and CDR2: DFQATT and SNEGSKA (reference sequence). CDR3 in DNA: TGCAGTGCTAGTGGTAGCGGGAGATTTGGTGAGCAGTTCTTC. Translated, it gives CSASGSGRFGEQFF.

This clonotype is medium-sized within its sample. The chain employs TRBV20-1 and TRBJ2-2; 11 bases are a match to TRBD1. The V gene's germline CDR1 is DFQATT and CDR2 SNEGSKA (reference sequence). The CDR3 has 16 amino acids. V shed 3 bases, J shed 6 bases, and the junction held 9 bases outside the gene matches. In nucleotides, the CDR3 is TGCAGTGCTAGTGCTCCGGGACAGGGGGATTCCGGGGAGCTGTTTTTT. Protein: CSASAPGQGDSGELFF.

Ten or more counts support this clonotype. The chain combines TRBV28 with TRBJ1-1; D not resolved. The CDR3 is 11 amino acids. The V and J ends lost 3 bases and 4 bases respectively, with 3 bases between them. Germline lookup yields CDR1 MDHEN and CDR2 SYDVKM. The chain's CDR3 is CASSFPTEAFF. CDR3 in DNA: TGTGCCAGCAGTTTCCCCACTGAAGCTTTCTTT. Filled out from reference TRBV28 and TRBJ1-1, the complete variable domain reads DVKVTQSSRYLVKRTGEKVFLECVQDMDHENMFWYRQDPGLGLRLIYFSYDVKMKEKGDIPEGYSVSREKKERFSLILESASTNQTSMYLCASSFPTEAFFGQGTRLTVV.

Many counts were recorded for this clonotype. The chain couples TRBV7-2 to TRBJ2-1; D may correspond to TRBD1 or TRBD2 (5 bases each). Trimming shortened V by 5 bases and J by 4 bases, and 9 bases separated the two germline ends. Germline V gene data show CDR1 as SGHTA and CDR2 as FQGNSA. The CDR3 spans 13 residues. The DNA for the CDR3 is TGTGCCAGCAGCCCGGGACCTTACAATGAGCAGTTCTTC. It encodes CASSPGPYNEQFF.

This clonotype was detected ten times or more. As DNA, the CDR3 is TGTGCCAGCCGGTGGGGGGTGAGGAACACTGAAGCTTTCTTT. This gives the protein CASRWGVRNTEAFF. V gene TRBV6-5 combines with J gene TRBJ1-1, with D tentatively TRBD1 (5 bases). The CDR3 spans 14 residues. The V end lost 8 bases, the J end lost 1 base, and 14 bases lay between the germline ends. The V gene's germline CDR1 is MNHEY and CDR2 SVGAGI.

This clonotype was detected ten times or more. The chain links TRBV29-1 to TRBJ2-1; D gene uncertain. Germline assignment: CDR1 SQVTM and CDR2 ANQGSEA. The CDR3 totals 13 residues. The germline V and J ends were trimmed by 0 bases and 4 bases, with 7 bases remaining between them. CDR3 nucleotides: TGCAGCGTTGAAGATCCAGCATACAATGAGCAGTTCTTC. Translated: CSVEDPAYNEQFF.

This clonotype was seen repeatedly, ten times or more. The rearrangement joins TRBV10-3 to TRBJ1-6; possible D gene TRBD1, 5 bases. V was cut by 7 bases and J by 7 bases, with 11 bases left in between. Germline lookup yields CDR1 ENHRY and CDR2 SYGVKD. The CDR3 length is 13 residues. CDR3 in DNA: TGTGCCATCACGACAGCTCTAAATTCACCCCTCCACTTT. This codes for CAITTALNSPLHF.

This clonotype occurred many times. The rearrangement uses TRBV10-3 and TRBJ1-1; D is undetermined. Per germline, CDR1 ENHRY and CDR2 SYGVKD. The CDR3 is 14 amino acids. Trimming took off 2 bases at V and 8 bases at J, with 15 bases between the two ends. CDR3 residues: CAISEAKEDIEAFF. CDR3 DNA: TGTGCCATCAGTGAGGCGAAAGAAGACATAGAAGCTTTCTTT.

This clonotype was observed a handful of times. This chain uses TRBV5-1 with TRBJ2-6, with 7 nucleotides matching TRBD1. J lost 3 bases, V lost 4 bases, and 4 bases had no gene match. CDR1 and CDR2 (germline): SGHRS, YFSETQ. The CDR3 is made up of 15 amino acids. The CDR3 sequence: CASSTDRVGANVLTF. The CDR3 nucleotides are TGCGCCAGCAGCACAGACAGGGTTGGGGCCAACGTCCTGACTTTC.

This clonotype was seen ten or more times. This chain links TRBV7-2 with TRBJ2-4, with unresolved D. The CDR3 covers 15 residues. Per germline, CDR1 SGHTA and CDR2 FQGNSA. V shed 2 bases and J shed 1 base, with 9 bases lying between them. The DNA for the CDR3 is TGTGCCAGCAGCTTATATCAGGACGCCAAAAACATTCAGTACTTC. Its translation is CASSLYQDAKNIQYF.

Points on this clonotype: This sequence may be a read error, since a much larger clone differs from it by one base. This sequence joins TRBV28 and TRBJ1-3; 7 bases are a match to TRBD1. Losses at the gene ends were 4 bases for V and 6 bases for J; bases not matched to a gene: 21. The germline V gene encodes CDR1 MDHEN and CDR2 SYDVKM. This CDR3 has 19 amino acids. CDR3 loop: CASSSGNPGQLYFVNTIYF. DNA for the CDR3: TGTGCCAGCAGTTCAGGGAATCCGGGACAGTTATACTTTGTAAACACCATATATTTT.

This clonotype was seen ten or more times. Here the CDR3 DNA reads TGTGCCAGCAGCGCGACAGGGATGAACACTGAAGCTTTCTTT. It yields the protein CASSATGMNTEAFF. The chain uses TRBV7-6 and TRBJ1-1; 7 nucleotides align to TRBD1. CDR1 SGHVS and CDR2 FNYEAQ come from the germline V gene. The V gene end was trimmed by 5 bases and the J gene end by 0 bases; junction bases not matched to a gene: 3. CDR3 length: 14 residues. The full variable domain, rest sourced from reference TRBV7-6 and TRBJ1-1, is GAGVSQSPRYKVTKRGQDVALRCDPISGHVSLYWYRQALGQGPEFLTYFNYEAQQDKSGLPNDRFSAERPEGSISTLTIQRTEQRDSAMYRCASSATGMNTEAFFGQGTRLTVV.

The table lists this clonotype with many counts. The rearrangement joins TRBV24-1 to TRBJ2-5, with D tentatively TRBD1 (6 bases). Germline-derived CDR1 and CDR2 are KGHDR and SFDVKD. The CDR3 is made up of 16 amino acids. The V end was cut by 3 bases, the J end by 6 bases, with 19 bases between. In DNA form, the CDR3 reads TGTGCCACCAGTGATCAGACGAACAGGGACGGGAAGACCCAGTACTTC. Encoded protein: CATSDQTNRDGKTQYF.

This clonotype was observed many times. V and J are TRBV10-3 and TRBJ2-1; D is ambiguous. The CDR3 spans 14 residues. Trimming cost V 4 bases and J 3 bases, with 10 bases left between them. Germline CDR1 and CDR2: ENHRY and SYGVKD. This chain's CDR3 is CAISARDDYNEQFF. The CDR3 DNA sequence: TGTGCCATCAGTGCCCGAGACGACTACAATGAGCAGTTCTTC.

This clonotype was seen more than once but under ten times. The chain employs TRBV5-1 and TRBJ2-3; 8 nucleotides agree with TRBD2. The germline V gene encodes CDR1 SGHRS and CDR2 YFSETQ. The CDR3 runs to 16 residues. V lost 2 bases to trimming and J lost 4 bases; unmatched junction nucleotides: 9. The CDR3 DNA sequence: TGCGCCAGCAGCTTTAAGAGCGGGAGTCTCCCAGATACGCAGTATTTT. This translates into CASSFKSGSLPDTQYF.

This chain joins TRBV3-1 and TRBJ2-7, with 7 bases lining up with TRBD1. The CDR3 runs 14 residues. J was trimmed by 3 bases and V by 7 bases; bases with no gene match: 9. Germline V gives CDR1 LGHDT, CDR2 YNNKEL (reference sequence). The chain's CDR3 is CASTSGGSLYEQYF. The CDR3 nucleotides are TGTGCCAGCACCTCAGGGGGTTCTCTCTACGAGCAGTACTTC.

This clonotype was picked up many times. The rearrangement uses TRBV5-1 and TRBJ2-7; TRBD1 aligns across 7 bases. The CDR3 consists of 14 residues. From germline, CDR1 is SGHRS and CDR2 YFSETQ. Germline trimming cut 1 base from V and 6 bases from J; bases unmatched to any gene: 7. The CDR3, as DNA: TGCGCCAGCAGCTTGTGGGACAGAGAAGGCGAGCAGTACTTC. Translation: CASSLWDREGEQYF.

The table lists this clonotype with many counts. V usage is TRBV7-3 and J usage is TRBJ2-7, with D unclear. The germline CDR1 and CDR2 sequences are SGHTA and FQGTGA. The V end lost 1 base, the J end lost 8 bases, and 9 bases lay between the germline ends. The CDR3 has 12 residues. The CDR3 region has the DNA TGTGCCAGCAGCTTAAACGGCGGTCAGCAGTACTTC. It is translated as CASSLNGGQQYF.

This clonotype came up many times. The rearrangement uses TRBV10-3 and TRBJ2-5; D is perhaps TRBD1 or TRBD2 (6 bases each). Trimming left V 5 bases short and J 5 bases short, with 12 bases between. From germline, CDR1 is ENHRY and CDR2 SYGVKD. The CDR3 length is 13 residues. The CDR3 coding sequence is TGTGCCATCAGTTTTACAGGGAGGGAGACCCAGTACTTC. Encoded protein: CAISFTGRETQYF.